What follows are 21 T cell receptor beta chains derived from one specimen sequenced in a study of cytomegalovirus exposure and HLA in healthy donors (dated by TCRdb to 2015 to 2018). The library was made by the immunoSEQ multiplex PCR assay. For the multiplex PCR, a mixture combining 60 forward primers for TCR Vbeta segments and 13 reverse primers for TCR Jbeta segments was used. The table was pulled from immuneACCESS by TCRdb, which kept in-frame rearrangements only. Such tables lose some clones; where checked, under half of the loss comes from unresolved V genes, and the rest has no known cause. Present in this sample are about 210,000 clones, about four fifths of which were seen just once. The top ten constitute approximately 1.6% of the sample. Specimen: PBMCs. Every receptor here comes from a man between 40 and 49 years old in good health and CMV-seropositive.

V usage is TRBV11-2 and J usage is TRBJ2-5; 12 bases are shared with TRBD1. The CDR3 is 16 amino acids. V lost 1 base, J lost 6 bases, and 6 bases stayed unmatched. Germline V gene data show CDR1 as SGHAT and CDR2 as FQNNGV. As DNA, the CDR3 is TGTGCCAGCAGCTTAGGCCCGGGACAGGGGGCGAAGACCCAGTACTTC. This sequence encodes CASSLGPGQGAKTQYF.

This clone was seen just once. The genes are TRBV7-8 and TRBJ2-3, with 8 bases matching TRBD2. The CDR3 extends over 16 amino acids. With 1 base clipped from V and 0 bases from J, the junction kept 3 bases outside the gene matches. The germline gives CDR1 SGHVS, CDR2 FQNEAQ. The CDR3 reads CASSLGTSRSTDTQYF. CDR3 bases: TGTGCCAGCAGCTTAGGGACTAGCAGAAGCACAGATACGCAGTATTTT.

This clone was seen a single time. The chain combines TRBV5-4 with TRBJ1-1; 9 nucleotides match TRBD1. The CDR3 length is 17 residues. J lost 1 base, V lost 3 bases, and 10 bases had no gene match. Per the germline V gene, CDR1 is SGHNT and CDR2 is YYREEE (reference sequence). As DNA, the CDR3 is TGTGCCAGCAGCTCGGGACAGGGAGTTCTACGGAACACTGAAGCTTTCTTT. As protein: CASSSGQGVLRNTEAFF.

The V call is TRBV11-1, the J call TRBJ1-5; 9 bases are a match to TRBD1. CDR3 length: 15 residues. Per germline, CDR1 SGHAT and CDR2 FQDESV (reference sequence). V lost 5 bases and J lost 6; bases outside the gene matches: 8. Here the CDR3 DNA reads TGTGCCAGCAGCCAACGGACAGGGGAAGGTCAGCCCCAGCATTTT. It translates to CASSQRTGEGQPQHF.

The rearrangement links TRBV9 to TRBJ2-2, with 7 bases fitting TRBD1. CDR3 length equals 15 residues. The V gene's germline CDR1 is SGDLS and CDR2 YYNGEE. V trimming: 4 bases; J trimming: 3 bases; junction bases outside the gene matches: 6. CDR3 residues: CASSLQGTHTGELFF. The CDR3, as DNA: TGTGCCAGCAGCTTACAGGGGACCCACACCGGGGAGCTGTTTTTT. Complete variable domain (other parts from reference TRBV9 and TRBJ2-2): DSGVTQTPKHLITATGQRVTLRCSPRSGDLSVYWYQQSLDQGLQFLIQYYNGEERAKGNILERFSAQQFPDLHSELNLSSLELGDSALYFCASSLQGTHTGELFFGEGSRLTVL.

This rearrangement joins TRBV5-6 to TRBJ1-1, with D possibly matching TRBD1 (6 bases). Germline CDR1 reads SGHDT; CDR2 reads YYEEEE. The V end lost 4 bases, the J end lost 1 base, and 14 bases lay between the germline ends. There are 15 residues in the CDR3. This chain's CDR3 is CASSTPVTGNTEAFF. In DNA form, the CDR3 reads TGTGCCAGCAGCACCCCGGTGACAGGGAACACTGAAGCTTTCTTT. The full variable domain, with the rest looked up from reference TRBV5-6 and TRBJ1-1, is DAGVTQSPTHLIKTRGQQVTLRCSPKSGHDTVSWYQQALGQGPQFIFQYYEEEERQRGNFPDRFSGHQFPNYSSELNVNALLLGDSALYLCASSTPVTGNTEAFFGQGTRLTVV.

The rearrangement uses TRBV19 and TRBJ2-2; possible D gene TRBD1, 5 bases. The germline gives CDR1 LNHDA, CDR2 SQIVND (reference sequence). The V end lost 3 bases, the J end lost 3 bases, and 11 bases lay between the germline ends. This CDR3 has 15 amino acids. Here the CDR3 DNA reads TGTGCCAGTAGTATGATAGGGGTGGACACCGGGGAGCTGTTTTTT. This gives the protein CASSMIGVDTGELFF.

The CDR3 sequence is CASSREGGPNEQFF. CDR3 DNA: TGTGCCAGCAGCCGTGAGGGAGGGCCAAATGAGCAGTTCTTC. This chain links TRBV9 with TRBJ2-1, with 7 positions matching TRBD2. V lost 4 bases, J lost 7 bases, and 8 bases stayed unmatched. The CDR3 totals 14 residues. Germline V gene sequence: CDR1 SGDLS, CDR2 YYNGEE. Supplemented by reference TRBV9 and TRBJ2-1, the full variable domain reads DSGVTQTPKHLITATGQRVTLRCSPRSGDLSVYWYQQSLDQGLQFLIQYYNGEERAKGNILERFSAQQFPDLHSELNLSSLELGDSALYFCASSREGGPNEQFFGPGTRLTVL.

This sequence joins TRBV9 and TRBJ2-2; 10 bases match TRBD2. CDR1 and CDR2 (germline): SGDLS, YYNGEE. With 3 bases clipped from V and 3 bases from J, the junction kept 5 bases outside the gene matches. This CDR3 is 16 amino acids long. CDR3 nucleotide sequence: TGTGCCAGCAGCGCCCAGGGACTAGCGTACACCGGGGAGCTGTTTTTT. Residues: CASSAQGLAYTGELFF.

The chain employs TRBV13 and TRBJ2-7; 7 bases are shared with TRBD2. Germline V lookup: CDR1 PRHDT, CDR2 FYEKMQ (reference sequence). This CDR3 is 14 amino acids long. V shed 2 bases and J 11 bases; nucleotides not matched to a gene: 12. The CDR3 DNA reads TGTGCCAGCAGCTTAAAGAGGTTTGCGGGAGCTAAGTACTTC. This translates into CASSLKRFAGAKYF.

This clone turned up a few times. This chain uses TRBV20-1 with TRBJ2-7; 7 nucleotides match TRBD2. Germline V gene data show CDR1 as DFQATT and CDR2 as SNEGSKA (reference sequence). V was clipped by 3 bases and J by 9 bases; unmatched bases: 2. The CDR3 runs 10 residues. CDR3 DNA: TGCAGTGCTAGGGGGGAGGGGCAGTACTTC. Translated: CSARGEGQYF.

In this sample, this clone turned up a few times. The V and J genes are TRBV28 and TRBJ1-1; maybe TRBD1 (6 bases). Germline values: CDR1 MDHEN, CDR2 SYDVKM. Trimming shortened V by 6 bases and J by 7 bases, and 18 bases separated the two germline ends. The CDR3 is 14 amino acids. For the CDR3, the DNA is TGTGCCAGCAGCCTGAGAGGGGGACGCGGTGAAGCTTTCTTT. It translates to CASSLRGGRGEAFF.

J is TRBJ1-4 and V is TRBV27, with a possible D match to TRBD1 (6 bases). V was trimmed by 5 bases and J by 3 bases, leaving 13 bases between them. CDR1 MNHEY and CDR2 SMNVEV come from the germline V gene (reference sequence). The CDR3 contains 15 residues. The CDR3 sequence: CASSIQGPPNEKLFF. For the CDR3, the DNA is TGTGCCAGCAGTATACAGGGCCCCCCTAATGAAAAACTGTTTTTT. Looking up the rest from reference TRBV27 and TRBJ1-4 gives the full variable domain: EAQVTQNPRYLITVTGKKLTVTCSQNMNHEYMSWYRQDPGLGLRQIYYSMNVEVTDKGDVPEGYKVSRKEKRNFPLILESPSPNQTSLYFCASSIQGPPNEKLFFGSGTQLSVL.

The chain joins TRBV2 to TRBJ1-6; 10 bases map to TRBD1. The CDR3 sequence is 16 residues long. The V and J ends lost 2 bases and 7 bases, in that order; junction bases with no gene match: 5. Germline CDR1 and CDR2: SNHLY and FYNNEI. The CDR3 DNA reads TGTGCCAGCAGTGAAACCGGGACAGGGGTCAATTCACCCCTCCACTTT. This sequence encodes CASSETGTGVNSPLHF.

This chain links TRBV2 with TRBJ2-2, with TRBD2 identical over 8 bases. From germline, CDR1 is SNHLY and CDR2 FYNNEI. Unmatched junction bases numbered 2, after V lost 4 bases and J lost 4 bases. This CDR3 contains 14 residues. The CDR3 bases are TGTGCCAGCAGTGTCCTAGCGGGCACCGGGGAGCTGTTTTTT. This gives the protein CASSVLAGTGELFF. The entire variable domain, with the rest obtained from reference TRBV2 and TRBJ2-2, is as follows: EPEVTQTPSHQVTQMGQEVILRCVPISNHLYFYWYRQILGQKVEFLVSFYNNEISEKSEIFDDQFSVERPDGSNFTLKIRSTKLEDSAMYFCASSVLAGTGELFFGEGSRLTVL.

The V and J genes are TRBV5-1 and TRBJ2-1; D is ambiguous. The germline gives CDR1 SGHRS, CDR2 YFSETQ. This CDR3 contains 14 residues. Trimming shortened V by 6 bases and J by 4 bases, and 14 bases separated the two germline ends. CDR3: CASTPGSRYNEQFF. The CDR3, as DNA: TGCGCCAGCACGCCGGGTAGCCGGTACAATGAGCAGTTCTTC.

The rearrangement joins TRBV19 to TRBJ2-7, with D perhaps TRBD1 (8 bases). V was clipped by 6 bases and J by 2 bases, with 14 bases between them. CDR1 and CDR2 from the germline V gene are LNHDA and SQIVND (reference sequence). This CDR3 has 14 amino acids. CDR3 in DNA: TGTGCCAGTAGAGAACAGGGGGGGCCCTACGAGCAGTACTTC. It translates to CASREQGGPYEQYF.

The chain recombines TRBV7-9 with TRBJ2-7; D possibly corresponds to TRBD1 (6 bases). The germline CDR1 and CDR2 sequences are SEHNR and FQNEAQ (reference sequence). Trimming took 3 bases from V and 6 from J, leaving 12 bases between them. This CDR3 is 13 amino acids long. CDR3 loop: CASSFAPGAEQYF. The CDR3 coding sequence is TGTGCCAGCAGCTTCGCCCCAGGGGCCGAGCAGTACTTC.

The chain recombines TRBV5-1 with TRBJ2-2; possible D gene TRBD1, 6 bases. CDR3 length equals 15 residues. From germline, CDR1 is SGHRS and CDR2 YFSETQ. With 4 bases removed from V and 6 bases from J, the gap between germline ends came to 16 bases. CDR3 protein: CASSTGTPAPGELFF. The CDR3 coding sequence is TGCGCCAGCAGCACAGGGACACCCGCCCCCGGGGAGCTGTTTTTT.

The DNA for the CDR3 is TGTGCCAGCAGTGTTAGTACCTACGAGCAGTACTTC. It encodes CASSVSTYEQYF. The V gene is TRBV6-1, the J gene TRBJ2-5, with D unresolved. The J call is uncertain, as TRBJ2-7 better fits the DNA end. Germline V gene sequence: CDR1 MNHNS, CDR2 SASEGT. The CDR3 extends over 12 amino acids.

The chain recombines TRBV29-1 with TRBJ1-4; 8 nucleotides align to TRBD1. Germline loops: CDR1 SQVTM, CDR2 ANQGSEA. The trim removed 6 bases at V and 10 bases at J, leaving 10 bases unmatched. This CDR3 has 13 residues. The CDR3 reads CSVATGDVVKLFF. DNA for the CDR3: TGCAGCGTGGCGACAGGGGACGTCGTAAAACTGTTTTTT.